The present T cell receptor (beta chain) was sequenced within a study of early T cells in non-severe SARS-CoV-2 infection. Study context: Chains were not paired, and sequencing was done on bulk RNA from unsorted whole blood. Study conclusions and caveats: Clonotype matching in VDJdb favored anti-spike CD8 responses and did not capture private and CD4 specificities.

The germline V gene encodes CDR1 MGHRA and CDR2 YSYEKL. The CDR3 is 17 residues long. Losses at the gene ends were 3 bases for V and 7 bases for J; bases not matched to a gene: 8. This clonotype was recorded a few times. Its antigen is currently unknown. Attached unique molecular identifiers marked individual cDNA molecules. TCRdb ran MiXCR on the 5' RACE reads and lists one entry per CDR3 protein. This sample carries over 70,000 distinct CDR3 sequences, approximately 15% of them seen once, and the ten largest clones take roughly 7.2%. The chain has TRBV4-1 and TRBJ2-4, with 14 bases matching TRBD2. The source material was whole blood. This clonotype was obtained from an adult who was a healthcare worker with PCR-confirmed SARS-CoV-2 infection or an uninfected control (not recorded which). The CDR3 here is CASSQPGTSGSRNIQYF. The DNA of the CDR3 is TGCGCCAGCAGCCAGCCAGGGACTAGCGGGAGTCGGAACATTCAGTACTTC.